This T cell receptor beta chain was obtained from a study of Tregs in tolerant kidney transplant recipients. Measured with immunoSEQ multiplex PCR; TCRdb has only the in-frame clones, and not every one. The sample contains some 70,000 clones, roughly 92% of which appear only once. Trimming at V came to 3 bases and at J to 5 bases, leaving 9 bases not matched to a gene. This CDR3 has 16 amino acids. Germline CDR1 is MNHEY and CDR2 is SMNVEV (reference sequence). This clonotype originated in a human donor who received a combined kidney and bone marrow transplant. The specimen comprised CD8+ T cells from blood, sampled before the transplant. The chain has TRBV27 and TRBJ2-1, with 8 positions matching TRBD1. CDR3 in DNA: TGTGCCAGCAGTTTGGCCAGGACAGGGTATGACAATGAGCAGTTCTTC. It encodes CASSLARTGYDNEQFF.